The subject of this entry is one T cell receptor (beta chain). What it binds is unknown. The protocol was immunoSEQ multiplex PCR, while the TCRdb copy is restricted to in-frame clones and leaves out a portion. The sample lists 120,000 or so clones, roughly 90% occurring once. This CDR3 has 16 residues. CDR1 and CDR2 from the germline V gene are SGHTA and FQGNSA. V was pared by 5 bases and J by 4 bases, with 11 bases of the junction left unmatched. This record comes from a study of T cell responses to AZD1222 COVID-19 vaccine. Whole-study results and caveats: Repertoires in all cases were sampled only once the peak T cell response had passed.

Material: peripheral blood, obtained 28 days after the second AZD1222 dose. The gene calls are TRBV7-2 and TRBJ2-3; 8 bases align to TRBD2. The TCR sequence derives from an adult who received the AZD1222 COVID-19 vaccine. The CDR3 region is CASSRLGGAQPDTQYF. CDR3 bases: TGTGCCAGCAGCCGCCTCGGGGGGGCGCAACCAGATACGCAGTATTTT.